A single sample gave rise to the 8 T cell receptor beta chains below, sequenced in a study of blood T cells in healthy people across ages. Through a sample-barcoded 5' primer and a J-beta primer mix, a second PCR was run for about 6 to 12 cycles. Via MiXCR, TCRdb re-called the 5' RACE reads, giving one row per CDR3 protein. The sample contains fewer than 1,000,000 distinct CDR3 sequences, 44% of which appear only once. The material sequenced was blood. The receptors originated from a man aged 55 to 70 in good health.

The V and J genes are TRBV6-6 and TRBJ1-5; D call uncertain. CDR1 and CDR2 from the germline V gene are MNHNY and SVGAGI (reference sequence). The CDR3 length is 15 residues. V shed 2 bases and J shed 0 bases, with 8 bases lying between them. The CDR3 bases are TGTGCCAGCAGTTACGACGTGAATAGCAATCAGCCCCAGCATTTT. This sequence encodes CASSYDVNSNQPQHF.

The chain uses TRBV7-9 and TRBJ1-3; a weak D match, TRBD1 (6 bases). Trimming cost V 4 bases and J 0 bases, with 7 bases left between them. The CDR3 is made up of 14 amino acids. Germline-derived CDR1 and CDR2 are SEHNR and FQNEAQ (reference sequence). The CDR3 sequence: CASSWTDSGNTIYF. The CDR3 bases are TGTGCCAGCAGCTGGACAGACTCTGGAAACACCATATATTTT.

The gene calls are TRBV27 and TRBJ1-6; TRBD1 matches 8 bases. Germline V CDR1 and CDR2: MNHEY, SMNVEV (reference sequence). CDR3 length: 14 amino acids. Losses at the gene ends were 5 bases for V and 8 bases for J; bases not matched to a gene: 5. The CDR3 DNA reads TGTGCCAGCAGTCCGGACAGGGCGTATTCACCCCTCCACTTT. Residues: CASSPDRAYSPLHF.

Ten or more counts support this clonotype. The rearrangement uses TRBV27 and TRBJ2-7; D gene uncertain. The germline V gene has CDR1 MNHEY and CDR2 SMNVEV (reference sequence). This CDR3 has 14 amino acids. Trimming left V 5 bases short and J 0 bases short, with 11 bases between. The CDR3 nucleotides read TGTGCCAGCAGTCCCCACCTCAGCTCCTACGAGCAGTACTTC. Its protein product is CASSPHLSSYEQYF.

The genes are TRBV15 and TRBJ2-1, with TRBD1 as a possible D gene (6 bases). V was cut by 8 bases and J by 10 bases, with 18 bases left in between. Germline V lookup: CDR1 LNHNV, CDR2 YYDKDF (reference sequence). CDR3 length equals 13 residues. The CDR3 is CATGIRTQGEQFF. CDR3 sequence (DNA): TGTGCCACCGGAATAAGAACACAGGGAGAGCAGTTCTTC. The full variable domain, completed using reference TRBV15 and TRBJ2-1, is DAMVIQNPRYQVTQFGKPVTLSCSQTLNHNVMYWYQQKSSQAPKLLFHYYDKDFNNEADTPDNFQSRRPNTSFCFLDIRSPGLGDTAMYLCATGIRTQGEQFFGPGTRLTVL.

The chain combines TRBV20-1 with TRBJ2-3, with TRBD2 matching 8 bases. This CDR3 is 19 amino acids long. Unmatched junction bases numbered 18, after V lost 2 bases and J lost 2 bases. In germline, CDR1 is DFQATT, CDR2 SNEGSKA (reference sequence). The CDR3 coding sequence is TGCAGTGCTAGACGCTTTGGACTAGCTCTCAAGGGGCTCACAGATACGCAGTATTTT. Protein product: CSARRFGLALKGLTDTQYF.

This clonotype has a count of ten or more. This chain links TRBV29-1 with TRBJ1-2; D possibly corresponds to TRBD1 (6 bases). Germline V CDR1 and CDR2: SQVTM, ANQGSEA. V lost 6 bases to trimming and J lost 8 bases, with 13 bases between them. The CDR3 totals 11 residues. The CDR3 loop is CSVGSGVGYTF. The CDR3 region has the DNA TGCAGCGTGGGGTCAGGGGTAGGCTACACCTTC.

This clonotype occurred a few times. The rearrangement joins TRBV29-1 to TRBJ2-7, with D hard to call. The CDR3 has 13 residues. Trimming stripped 7 bases from V and 0 bases from J, with 13 bases between. Germline V gene data show CDR1 as SQVTM and CDR2 as ANQGSEA. The CDR3 here is CSAGTSRSYEQYF. For the CDR3, the DNA is TGCAGCGCCGGAACCTCCCGCTCCTACGAGCAGTACTTC.